This T cell receptor beta chain was sequenced during a study of blood T cell repertoires in COVID-19. Study information: Both acute and convalescent COVID-19 samples were obtained from the United States, Italy and Spain. T cells, B-cell-depleted T cells, or PBMCs supplied cDNA or gDNA.

Per the authors' pipeline: Estimated nucleated cell counts came from reference gene primer amplification. Clones were read by immunoSEQ multiplex PCR, and TCRdb kept only the in-frame ones, dropping some. That table gives V, J and clone size, and the DNA gave D and trimming. The table has about 240,000 clones, roughly four fifths seen once. The CDR3 runs to 12 residues. Germline V CDR1 and CDR2: KGHSH, LQKENI. With 8 bases removed from V and 5 bases from J, the gap between germline ends came to 12 bases. The chain uses TRBV18 and TRBJ1-1; tentative D call: TRBD1 (6 bases). The sequenced sample consisted of peripheral blood. This TCR came from a woman aged 80 or older with acute or convalescent COVID-19. The DNA of the CDR3 is TGTGCCAGCCATGAACAGGGAACTGAAGCTTTCTTT. This gives the protein CASHEQGTEAFF. Full variable domain (missing parts from reference TRBV18 and TRBJ1-1): NAGVMQNPRHLVRRRGQEARLRCSPMKGHSHVYWYRQLPEEGLKFMVYLQKENIIDESGMPKERFSAEFPKEGPSILRIQQVVRGDSAAYFCASHEQGTEAFFGQGTRLTVV.